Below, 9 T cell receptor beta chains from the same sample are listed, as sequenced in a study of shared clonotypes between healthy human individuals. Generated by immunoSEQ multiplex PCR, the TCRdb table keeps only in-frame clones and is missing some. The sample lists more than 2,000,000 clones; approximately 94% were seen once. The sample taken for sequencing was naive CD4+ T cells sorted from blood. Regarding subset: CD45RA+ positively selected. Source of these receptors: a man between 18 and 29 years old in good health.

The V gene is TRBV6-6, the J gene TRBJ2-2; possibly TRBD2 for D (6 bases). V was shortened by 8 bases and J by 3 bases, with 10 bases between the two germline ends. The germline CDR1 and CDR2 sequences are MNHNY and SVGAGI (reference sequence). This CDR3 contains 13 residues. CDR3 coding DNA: TGTGCCAGCTACTCGGGAGACACCGGGGAGCTGTTTTTT. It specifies CASYSGDTGELFF.

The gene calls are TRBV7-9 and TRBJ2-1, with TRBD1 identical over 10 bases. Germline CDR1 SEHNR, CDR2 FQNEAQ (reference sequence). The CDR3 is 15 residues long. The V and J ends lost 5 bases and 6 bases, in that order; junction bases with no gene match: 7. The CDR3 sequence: CASSPDRGLINEQFF. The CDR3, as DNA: TGTGCCAGCAGCCCGGACAGGGGGTTGATCAATGAGCAGTTCTTC.

CDR3 coding DNA: TGTGCCAGCAGCCCTCCTAGCTCCGGACAGAGAAGTATCGAGCAGTACTTC. Amino acid sequence: CASSPPSSGQRSIEQYF. The chain combines TRBV9 with TRBJ2-7, with D possibly being TRBD1 (6 bases). The CDR3 covers 17 residues. The germline V gene has CDR1 SGDLS and CDR2 YYNGEE. V was cut by 4 bases and J by 6 bases, with 26 bases left in between.

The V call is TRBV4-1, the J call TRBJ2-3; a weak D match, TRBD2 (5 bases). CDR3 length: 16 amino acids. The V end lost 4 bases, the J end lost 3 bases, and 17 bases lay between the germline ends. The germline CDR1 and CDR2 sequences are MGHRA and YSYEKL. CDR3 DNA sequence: TGCGCCAGCAGCCCGTCGAGCGGATTAGGAACAGATACGCAGTATTTT. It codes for CASSPSSGLGTDTQYF.

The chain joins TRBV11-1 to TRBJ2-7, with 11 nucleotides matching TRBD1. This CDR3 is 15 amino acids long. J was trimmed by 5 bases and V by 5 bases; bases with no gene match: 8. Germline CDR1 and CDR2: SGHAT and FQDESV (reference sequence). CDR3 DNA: TGTGCCAGCAGCCGGACAGGGGGCGGACTAAACGAGCAGTACTTC. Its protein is CASSRTGGGLNEQYF.

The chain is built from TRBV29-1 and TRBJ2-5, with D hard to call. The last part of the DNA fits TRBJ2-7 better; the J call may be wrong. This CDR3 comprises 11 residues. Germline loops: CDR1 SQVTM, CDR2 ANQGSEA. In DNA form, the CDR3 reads TGCAGCGTTACCGTGGCCTACGAGCAGTACTTC. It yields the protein CSVTVAYEQYF.

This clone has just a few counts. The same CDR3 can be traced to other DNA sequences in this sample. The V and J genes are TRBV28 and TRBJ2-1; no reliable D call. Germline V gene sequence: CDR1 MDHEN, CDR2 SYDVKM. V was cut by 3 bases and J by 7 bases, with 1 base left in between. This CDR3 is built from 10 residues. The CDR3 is CASSFNEQFF. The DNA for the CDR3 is TGTGCCAGCAGTTTTAATGAGCAGTTCTTC.

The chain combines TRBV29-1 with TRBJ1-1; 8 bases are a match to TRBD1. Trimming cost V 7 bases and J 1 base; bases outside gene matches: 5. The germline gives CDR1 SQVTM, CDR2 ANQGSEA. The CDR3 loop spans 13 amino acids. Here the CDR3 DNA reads TGCAGCGCGAACAGGGGGAAGAACACTGAAGCTTTCTTT. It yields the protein CSANRGKNTEAFF.

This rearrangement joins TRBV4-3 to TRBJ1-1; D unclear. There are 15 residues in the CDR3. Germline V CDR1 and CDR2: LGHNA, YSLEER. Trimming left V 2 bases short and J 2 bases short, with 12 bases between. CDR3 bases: TGCGCCAGCAGCCAAAGTTGGATTATCAACACTGAAGCTTTCTTT. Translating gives CASSQSWIINTEAFF.